One and the same sample provided the 20 T cell receptor beta chains below, sequenced in a study of identical twins. Each CDR3 protein is one row after TCRdb ran MiXCR on the 5' RACE reads. The top ten hold roughly 3.7% of the sample, which has under 300,000 distinct CDR3 sequences, approximately 12% seen once. This sample was shared with a second study, whose subject was yellow fever vaccine responses in identical twins.

The specimen sequenced was memory (CD45RO+) T cells sorted from blood. These receptor sequences come from a woman between 18 and 29 years old in good health.

Many counts were recorded for this clonotype. This chain joins TRBV28 and TRBJ1-4; 11 nucleotides line up with TRBD1. This CDR3 spans 14 amino acids. Germline V gene lookup returns CDR1 MDHEN and CDR2 SYDVKM. V trimming: 6 bases; J trimming: 6 bases; junction bases outside the gene matches: 3. The CDR3 coding sequence is TGTGCCAGCAGGAGGACAGGGGGCGATGAAAAACTGTTTTTT. It encodes CASRRTGGDEKLFF.

The chain has TRBV29-1 and TRBJ2-3; possible D gene TRBD1, 6 bases. There are 14 residues in the CDR3. Trimming took off 1 base at V and 0 bases at J, with 8 bases between the two ends. Germline assignment: CDR1 SQVTM and CDR2 ANQGSEA. The CDR3 spells CSVEGQGSTDTQYF. In DNA form, the CDR3 reads TGCAGCGTTGAAGGGCAGGGGAGCACAGATACGCAGTATTTT.

This clonotype occurred a few times. The chain combines TRBV15 with TRBJ2-5; tentatively, D is TRBD2 (5 bases). CDR1 and CDR2 from the germline V gene are LNHNV and YYDKDF (reference sequence). Trimming took off 1 base at V and 1 base at J, with 13 bases between the two ends. The CDR3 totals 16 residues. CDR3 sequence (DNA): TGTGCCACCAGCAGAGCGGTAGGACTGCTCCAAGAGACCCAGTACTTC. Residues: CATSRAVGLLQETQYF.

About this clonotype: A much larger clone differs by one base, so this may be a read error. This chain joins TRBV20-1 and TRBJ2-1, with D uncertain. From germline, CDR1 is DFQATT and CDR2 SNEGSKA (reference sequence). The CDR3 consists of 16 residues. DNA of the CDR3: TGCTGTGCTAGAGAGCCACCCAGGACGCATGACAATGAGCAGTTCTTC. Protein product: CCAREPPRTHDNEQFF.

J is TRBJ2-3 and V is TRBV5-1; no clear D gene. Trimming took 4 bases from V and 4 from J, leaving 13 bases between them. CDR3 length equals 14 residues. Germline V gene lookup returns CDR1 SGHRS and CDR2 YFSETQ. The CDR3 sequence: CASSPTPRPDTQYF. For the CDR3, the DNA is TGCGCCAGCAGCCCGACCCCGAGGCCAGATACGCAGTATTTT.

In this sample, this clonotype turned up many times. V usage is TRBV11-2 and J usage is TRBJ2-2; TRBD2 might be the D (7 bases). The germline V gene encodes CDR1 SGHAT and CDR2 FQNNGV. The V and J ends lost 4 bases and 3 bases respectively, with 21 bases between them. The CDR3 length is 18 residues. The CDR3 sequence: CASSSRGGLVVYTGELFF. The CDR3 region has the DNA TGTGCCAGCAGCTCCAGGGGCGGACTAGTTGTGTACACCGGGGAGCTGTTTTTT.

This CDR3 reads CAWSRTGSRRGANVLTF. The DNA for the CDR3 is TGTGCCTGGAGCCGGACGGGTTCAAGGCGAGGGGCCAACGTCCTGACTTTC. J is TRBJ2-6 and V is TRBV30; D not resolved. The length of the CDR3 is 17 residues. Germline V gene data show CDR1 as GTSNPN and CDR2 as SVGIG (reference sequence). Trimming removed 3 bases from V and 4 bases from J, with 19 bases in between.

The chain has TRBV13 and TRBJ2-7; no clear D. This CDR3 spans 15 amino acids. Per germline, CDR1 PRHDT and CDR2 FYEKMQ (reference sequence). The ends were cut back, 1 base at V and 1 base at J, with 11 bases in the middle. This CDR3 reads CASSLVGVGSYEQYF. The CDR3 nucleotides are TGTGCCAGCAGCTTAGTGGGCGTCGGGTCCTACGAGCAGTACTTC.

This sequence joins TRBV2 and TRBJ2-6; D is undetermined. CDR1 and CDR2 from the germline V gene are SNHLY and FYNNEI. The CDR3 extends over 20 amino acids. V lost 1 base and J 2 bases, leaving 21 bases between the germline ends. The CDR3, as DNA: TGTGCCAGCAGTGAAGTATTAAAACACCGAGCCGTAGCTGGGGCCAACGTCCTGACTTTC. This encodes CASSEVLKHRAVAGANVLTF.

J is TRBJ2-7 and V is TRBV5-6, with 8 bases fitting TRBD1. V gave up 5 bases and J gave up 6 bases; unmatched junction bases: 22. CDR1 and CDR2 (germline): SGHDT, YYEEEE. This CDR3 spans 18 amino acids. The CDR3 is CASSLIPGQVVGVGEQYF. CDR3 sequence (DNA): TGTGCCAGCAGTTTAATTCCGGGACAGGTAGTTGGGGTCGGCGAGCAGTACTTC.

The chain uses TRBV7-2 and TRBJ2-7; D gene ambiguous. CDR1 and CDR2 from the germline V gene are SGHTA and FQGNSA. The CDR3 extends over 14 amino acids. V shed 0 bases and J shed 3 bases, with 9 bases lying between them. The CDR3 protein is CASSLAGGVYEQYF. The CDR3 nucleotides are TGTGCCAGCAGCTTAGCGGGCGGAGTCTACGAGCAGTACTTC.

This sequence joins TRBV25-1 and TRBJ2-7; a weak D match, TRBD1 (7 bases). The CDR3 runs 14 residues. From germline, CDR1 is MGHDK and CDR2 SYGVNS. Trimming left V 7 bases short and J 2 bases short, with 15 bases between. The CDR3 sequence: CASTRAGGTYEQYF. The CDR3, as DNA: TGTGCCAGCACTCGGGCAGGGGGGACCTACGAGCAGTACTTC.

The J gene is TRBJ2-7, the V gene TRBV11-2, with TRBD2 matching 10 bases. V lost 0 bases to trimming and J lost 5 bases; unmatched junction nucleotides: 10. Germline CDR1 is SGHAT and CDR2 is FQNNGV. This CDR3 comprises 17 residues. Here the CDR3 DNA reads TGTGCCAGCAGCTTAGATTGGGCTAGCGGGAGTAAGAACGAGCAGTACTTC. Translated, it gives CASSLDWASGSKNEQYF.

The J gene is TRBJ1-4, the V gene TRBV5-6; TRBD1 matches 8 bases. CDR1 SGHDT and CDR2 YYEEEE come from the germline V gene. The ends lost 3 bases at V and 5 bases at J; junction bases unmatched: 6. The length of the CDR3 is 15 residues. The CDR3 nucleotides read TGTGCCAGCAGCTCGGGACAGGTCAGAAATGAAAAACTGTTTTTT. It is translated as CASSSGQVRNEKLFF.

This chain joins TRBV5-1 and TRBJ2-7; D is unresolved. Germline CDR1 is SGHRS and CDR2 is YFSETQ. CDR3 length: 13 residues. V gave up 0 bases and J gave up 5 bases, with 9 bases separating them. The CDR3 sequence: CASSLDSGNEQYF. CDR3 DNA sequence: TGCGCCAGCAGCTTGGATTCGGGCAACGAGCAGTACTTC.

Many counts were recorded for this clonotype. CDR3 protein: CASSLRGDTEAFF. CDR3 coding DNA: TGCGCCAGCAGCTTAAGGGGGGACACTGAAGCTTTCTTT. The genes are TRBV5-1 and TRBJ1-1; tentatively, D is TRBD1 (6 bases). The CDR3 totals 13 residues. The V gene's germline CDR1 is SGHRS and CDR2 YFSETQ. V lost 2 bases and J 3 bases, leaving 8 bases between the germline ends.

In this sample, this clonotype turned up a few times. The chain combines TRBV11-2 with TRBJ1-2, with TRBD1 matching over 7 bases. Germline CDR1 is SGHAT and CDR2 is FQNNGV. V shed 0 bases, J shed 8 bases, and the junction held 6 bases outside the gene matches. The CDR3 totals 14 residues. CDR3 in amino acids: CASSLDLTTGGYTF. CDR3 DNA: TGTGCCAGCAGCTTAGATCTGACGACAGGGGGCTACACCTTC.

J is TRBJ1-2 and V is TRBV6-1; D is uncertain. The CDR3 totals 14 residues. V was trimmed by 10 bases and J by 8 bases, leaving 23 bases between them. CDR1 is MNHNS and CDR2 is SASEGT in the germline V gene. The CDR3 nucleotides are TGTGCCACCCCCTCAAGGGAATCAGGTGGGGGCTACACCTTC. Its translation: CATPSRESGGGYTF.

The chain is built from TRBV7-2 and TRBJ2-5; TRBD2 is a possible D gene (6 bases). Germline V CDR1 and CDR2: SGHTA, FQGNSA. V lost 2 bases to trimming and J lost 5 bases, with 12 bases between them. The CDR3 runs to 14 residues. This CDR3 reads CASSLLTSWETQYF. CDR3 sequence (DNA): TGTGCCAGCAGCTTATTGACTAGTTGGGAGACCCAGTACTTC. The entire variable domain, with the rest obtained from reference TRBV7-2 and TRBJ2-5, is as follows: GAGVSQSPSNKVTEKGKDVELRCDPISGHTALYWYRQSLGQGLEFLIYFQGNSAPDKSGLPSDRFSAERTGGSVSTLTIQRTQQEDSAVYLCASSLLTSWETQYFGPGTRLLVL.

This clonotype occurred many times. The rearrangement uses TRBV5-1 and TRBJ2-1; D is possibly TRBD1 or TRBD2 (5 bases each). Trimming took off 5 bases at V and 7 bases at J, with 19 bases between the two ends. Germline V lookup: CDR1 SGHRS, CDR2 YFSETQ. This CDR3 region has 15 residues. CDR3 DNA: TGCGCCAGCAGAACCGGGACCCAAGGACGGAATGAGCAGTTCTTC. It specifies CASRTGTQGRNEQFF.